The 26 T cell receptor beta chains reported below all come from one sample, sequenced in a study of cytomegalovirus exposure and HLA in healthy donors. PCR primers comprised 60 Vbeta and 13 Jbeta primers. Produced via immunoSEQ multiplex PCR; TCRdb's table is partial and in-frame only. The table includes 130,000 or so clones, roughly three fifths detected once. Material: PBMCs. All receptors derive from a male donor in good health and CMV-seronegative.

The J gene is TRBJ1-2, the V gene TRBV11-2; TRBD1 agrees at 9 bases. Trimming at V came to 5 bases and at J to 4 bases, leaving 5 bases not matched to a gene. This CDR3 has 14 residues. Per germline, CDR1 SGHAT and CDR2 FQNNGV. CDR3: CASSPGTGRYGYTF. Here the CDR3 DNA reads TGTGCCAGCAGCCCAGGGACAGGGCGCTATGGCTACACCTTC.

This sequence joins TRBV27 and TRBJ2-1, with TRBD1 matching over 7 bases. Looked up from germline, CDR1 is MNHEY and CDR2 is SMNVEV (reference sequence). The CDR3 totals 12 residues. Trimming removed 7 bases from V and 9 bases from J; junction bases left unmatched: 6. CDR3 nucleotide sequence: TGTGCCAGCACTAATTGGGACAGTGAGCAGTTCTTC. This encodes CASTNWDSEQFF.

The chain uses TRBV5-4 and TRBJ2-1, with TRBD1 matching over 7 bases. Germline CDR1 reads SGHNT; CDR2 reads YYREEE (reference sequence). The CDR3 spans 13 residues. With 4 bases clipped from V and 4 bases from J, the junction kept 2 bases outside the gene matches. DNA for the CDR3: TGTGCCAGCAGCCAGGACAGGTACAATGAGCAGTTCTTC. Translated: CASSQDRYNEQFF.

The rearrangement links TRBV4-3 to TRBJ2-3; 13 positions match TRBD2. The trim removed 0 bases at V and 7 bases at J, leaving 7 bases unmatched. Germline V gene data show CDR1 as LGHNA and CDR2 as YSLEER. The CDR3 is 17 amino acids. The CDR3 here is CASSQDRLAGGLNTQYF. The CDR3 DNA sequence: TGCGCCAGCAGCCAAGATCGACTAGCGGGGGGTCTAAATACGCAGTATTTT.

The gene calls are TRBV29-1 and TRBJ2-7; TRBD1 aligns across 9 bases. Trimming cost V 4 bases and J 3 bases; bases outside gene matches: 1. The CDR3 runs 12 residues. The germline CDR1 and CDR2 sequences are SQVTM and ANQGSEA. The CDR3: CSVGDRDYEQYF. The CDR3 DNA is TGCAGCGTTGGGGACAGGGACTACGAGCAGTACTTC.

The rearrangement joins TRBV11-3 to TRBJ1-1; a weak D match, TRBD1 (6 bases). This CDR3 is built from 15 residues. Per germline, CDR1 SGHNT and CDR2 YENEEA. Trimming stripped 6 bases from V and 6 bases from J, with 20 bases between. CDR3 in DNA: TGTGCCAGCAGTGGCCGAACCAGGGGTGCTGCTGAAGCTTTCTTT. It specifies CASSGRTRGAAEAFF. Filled out from reference TRBV11-3 and TRBJ1-1, the complete variable domain reads EAGVVQSPRYKIIEKKQPVAFWCNPISGHNTLYWYLQNLGQGPELLIRYENEEAVDDSQLPKDRFSAERLKGVDSTLKIQPAELGDSAVYLCASSGRTRGAAEAFFGQGTRLTVV.

The V call is TRBV2, the J call TRBJ1-2; tentatively, D is TRBD1 (5 bases). Trimming took off 0 bases at V and 4 bases at J, with 15 bases between the two ends. This CDR3 region has 16 residues. The germline V gene has CDR1 SNHLY and CDR2 FYNNEI. The CDR3 region is CASSEAGLPGPYGYTF. CDR3 coding DNA: TGTGCCAGCAGTGAAGCGGGACTCCCCGGACCCTATGGCTACACCTTC.

The genes are TRBV6-1 and TRBJ1-2; 8 bases map to TRBD1. Unmatched junction bases numbered 5, after V lost 0 bases and J lost 8 bases. The germline CDR1 and CDR2 sequences are MNHNS and SASEGT. There are 14 residues in the CDR3. Written as DNA, the CDR3 is TGTGCCAGCAGTGAAGCCGGACAGGGTCAGGGCTACACCTTC. Amino acids: CASSEAGQGQGYTF.

Turning to this clone: One end of the junction is discordant with germline, which a read error may explain. The V gene is TRBV7-9, the J gene TRBJ1-2, with D perhaps TRBD1 (5 bases). Per germline, CDR1 SEHNR and CDR2 FQNEAQ (reference sequence). There are 16 residues in the CDR3. CDR3 sequence: CSSSLAVQRQKDGYTF. The CDR3 bases are TGTTCCAGCAGCTTAGCGGTCCAAAGACAGAAGGATGGCTACACCTTC.

The chain joins TRBV7-3 to TRBJ1-2, with TRBD1 identical over 9 bases. Germline trimming cut 4 bases from V and 5 bases from J; bases unmatched to any gene: 5. Germline assignment: CDR1 SGHTA and CDR2 FQGTGA. This CDR3 has 14 amino acids. The CDR3 bases are TGTGCCAGCAGCTCAACAGGGGGCGGTTATGGCTACACCTTC. This sequence encodes CASSSTGGGYGYTF.

The table lists this clone with a few counts. The chain recombines TRBV30 with TRBJ1-1; a weak D match, TRBD1 (5 bases). The germline V gene has CDR1 GTSNPN and CDR2 SVGIG (reference sequence). V lost 3 bases to trimming and J lost 3 bases, with 11 bases between them. The CDR3 length is 13 residues. CDR3 amino acids: CAWSWGIDTEAFF. The DNA for the CDR3 is TGTGCCTGGAGCTGGGGCATAGACACTGAAGCTTTCTTT.

The J gene is TRBJ1-1, the V gene TRBV5-5, with a tentative D call TRBD1 (5 bases). The CDR3 covers 13 residues. V was cut by 6 bases and J by 3 bases, with 12 bases left in between. From germline, CDR1 is SGHKS and CDR2 YYEKEE (reference sequence). CDR3 loop: CASILIGDTEAFF. CDR3 DNA sequence: TGTGCCAGCATCCTAATAGGGGACACTGAAGCTTTCTTT.

The gene calls are TRBV5-4 and TRBJ2-5; TRBD1 is a possible D gene (6 bases). CDR3 length: 15 residues. Per the germline V gene, CDR1 is SGHNT and CDR2 is YYREEE (reference sequence). Trimming removed 0 bases at V and 2 bases at J, with 11 bases between. CDR3 sequence: CASSLGPGQQETQYF. The CDR3 nucleotides read TGTGCCAGCAGCTTGGGTCCAGGACAGCAAGAGACCCAGTACTTC.

This clone was recorded a few times. The chain links TRBV27 to TRBJ1-5; the D is unclear. CDR1 MNHEY and CDR2 SMNVEV come from the germline V gene (reference sequence). Trimming left V 3 bases short and J 0 bases short, with 9 bases between. This CDR3 has 15 residues. CDR3 nucleotides: TGTGCCAGCAGTTTGGGCCGAAATAGCAATCAGCCCCAGCATTTT. Translation: CASSLGRNSNQPQHF.

J is TRBJ1-4 and V is TRBV5-8; the D gene is possibly TRBD1 (6 bases). The CDR3 is 17 amino acids. The germline CDR1 and CDR2 sequences are SGHTS and YDEGEE. Trimming took 5 bases from V and 0 from J, leaving 17 bases between them. The CDR3 spells CASRLPGAAATNEKLFF. The CDR3 DNA reads TGTGCCAGCAGATTGCCAGGGGCCGCTGCAACTAATGAAAAACTGTTTTTT.

The chain is built from TRBV5-6 and TRBJ1-2; D unresolved. V lost 0 bases and J lost 4, with 7 bases in between. The CDR3 spans 13 residues. Germline V lookup: CDR1 SGHDT, CDR2 YYEEEE. The CDR3 here is CASSLEPVYGYTF. DNA for the CDR3: TGTGCCAGCAGCTTGGAGCCGGTCTATGGCTACACCTTC.

Here the CDR3 reads CASSQGSAGYGYTF. In DNA form, the CDR3 reads TGTGCCAGCAGCCAGGGGTCGGCAGGGTATGGCTACACCTTC. The rearrangement links TRBV5-4 to TRBJ1-2; a weak D match, TRBD1 (6 bases). Germline V lookup: CDR1 SGHNT, CDR2 YYREEE (reference sequence). The CDR3 consists of 14 residues. V was pared by 4 bases and J by 5 bases, with 15 bases between.

The CDR3, as DNA: TGCGCCAGCAGCCCCGGGGGGGCGCGGGAGCAGTACTTC. Protein: CASSPGGAREQYF. This chain links TRBV5-1 with TRBJ2-5, with TRBD2 identical over 8 bases. This CDR3 comprises 13 residues. CDR1 is SGHRS, CDR2 YFSETQ, per germline. With 4 bases clipped from V and 11 bases from J, the junction kept 10 bases outside the gene matches.

There are many counts of this clone. The gene calls are TRBV10-3 and TRBJ1-5; tentatively, D is TRBD1 (6 bases). The CDR3 totals 15 residues. V was shortened by 7 bases and J by 5 bases, with 18 bases between the two germline ends. Looked up from germline, CDR1 is ENHRY and CDR2 is SYGVKD. The CDR3 is CAITVGGATYQPQHF. CDR3 sequence (DNA): TGTGCCATCACCGTAGGGGGGGCAACATATCAGCCCCAGCATTTT.

A remark on this clone: At one end, the junction sequence differs from germline, possibly due to a read error. The V and J genes are TRBV4-2 and TRBJ1-1; a weak D match, TRBD1 (6 bases). Per the germline V gene, CDR1 is LGHNA and CDR2 is YNFKEQ. The CDR3 contains 14 residues. The DNA of the CDR3 is TGTGCCAGCAGCCAAGTTCAGGGACACAGTCGAAGATACTTT. Protein product: CASSQVQGHSRRYF.

Only a few counts were recorded for this clone. The chain links TRBV29-1 to TRBJ1-1; D is possibly TRBD1 (5 bases). V shed 2 bases and J shed 4 bases, with 8 bases lying between them. Germline CDR1 and CDR2: SQVTM and ANQGSEA. The CDR3 sequence is 12 residues long. The CDR3 region has the DNA TGCAGCGTTGAATCCAGGGCCACTGAAGCTTTCTTT. Translated: CSVESRATEAFF.

The chain is built from TRBV6-1 and TRBJ1-5; D is unclear. CDR3 size: 15 residues. Germline CDR1 and CDR2: MNHNS and SASEGT. Trimming removed 5 bases from V and 9 bases from J, with 20 bases in between. The CDR3 is CASSNPTPSPPPQHF. The CDR3 DNA follows: TGTGCCAGCAGTAACCCTACCCCCTCCCCCCCGCCCCAGCATTTT.

V usage is TRBV7-3 and J usage is TRBJ2-3, with a tentative D call TRBD2 (5 bases). Germline V gene sequence: CDR1 SGHTA, CDR2 FQGTGA. The CDR3 contains 13 residues. Trimming pared 3 bases from V and 2 bases from J, leaving 6 bases between. CDR3 region: CASSFDYTDTQYF. CDR3 in DNA: TGTGCCAGCAGCTTCGACTACACAGATACGCAGTATTTT. The whole variable domain, remainder taken from reference TRBV7-3 and TRBJ2-3, is GAGVSQTPSNKVTEKGKYVELRCDPISGHTALYWYRQSLGQGPEFLIYFQGTGAADDSGLPNDRFFAVRPEGSVSTLKIQRTERGDSAVYLCASSFDYTDTQYFGPGTRLTVL.

The chain combines TRBV15 with TRBJ2-3, with 9 positions matching TRBD2. Unmatched junction bases numbered 7, after V lost 4 bases and J lost 5 bases. Germline assignment: CDR1 LNHNV and CDR2 YYDKDF (reference sequence). The CDR3 spans 15 residues. CDR3 coding DNA: TGTGCCACCAGCAAGGGGCGGGGGGGCCGAGATACGCAGTATTTT. It is translated as CATSKGRGGRDTQYF. Variable domain in full (rest from reference TRBV15 and TRBJ2-3): DAMVIQNPRYQVTQFGKPVTLSCSQTLNHNVMYWYQQKSSQAPKLLFHYYDKDFNNEADTPDNFQSRRPNTSFCFLDIRSPGLGDTAMYLCATSKGRGGRDTQYFGPGTRLTVL.

This chain links TRBV5-1 with TRBJ1-1, with 7 bases lining up with TRBD1. Germline V gene data show CDR1 as SGHRS and CDR2 as YFSETQ. CDR3 length equals 14 residues. The trim removed 0 bases at V and 7 bases at J, leaving 6 bases unmatched. The DNA of the CDR3 is TGCGCCAGCAGCTTGGTAGGGGGCTTCAGTGAAGCTTTCTTT. Protein product: CASSLVGGFSEAFF.

The CDR3, as DNA: TGTGCAAGTCGCTTAGGACAGAGCAATCAGCCCCAGCATTTT. As protein: CASRLGQSNQPQHF. The V call is TRBV12-2, the J call TRBJ1-5; TRBD1, as called in the table, went unchecked against the DNA. TRBV12-2 corresponds to a pseudogene. CDR3 length: 14 amino acids.